Following are 17 T cell receptor beta chains from one sample sequenced in a study of T cell repertoires in cytomegalovirus infection. TCRdb reprocessed the reads with MiXCR, giving one entry per CDR3 protein. Among 150,000 to 200,000 distinct CDR3 sequences listed, 28% were seen once. Sequencing was carried out using PBMCs. These receptors were obtained from a human donor in good health (CMV status not recorded). Some clones in this sample may be carry-over from other donors' samples.

The chain joins TRBV7-3 to TRBJ2-1; the match to TRBD1 covers 11 bases. Looked up from germline, CDR1 is SGHTA and CDR2 is FQGTGA. Unmatched junction bases numbered 8, after V lost 4 bases and J lost 9 bases. The CDR3 extends over 15 amino acids. CDR3 residues: CASSSGQGAGGEQFF. The CDR3, as DNA: TGTGCCAGCAGCTCCGGACAGGGGGCGGGGGGTGAGCAGTTCTTC.

The V and J genes are TRBV12-3 or TRBV12-4 and TRBJ2-3; 9 nucleotides line up with TRBD2. J lost 6 bases, V lost 8 bases, and 9 bases had no gene match. The CDR3 runs to 14 residues. The CDR3 DNA is TGTGCCAGCGAGGGAGCGGGGGGATTGGATACGCAGTATTTT. Its protein is CASEGAGGLDTQYF.

This clonotype was seen only a few times. This chain links TRBV13 with TRBJ1-2; 8 positions match TRBD1. The CDR3 is made up of 15 amino acids. The V and J ends lost 5 bases and 5 bases, in that order; junction bases with no gene match: 10. The germline gives CDR1 PRHDT, CDR2 FYEKMQ (reference sequence). In DNA, the CDR3 is TGTGCCAGCAGCCTTCGACAGGGGTTTGGGTATGGCTACACCTTC. It specifies CASSLRQGFGYGYTF. Supplemented by reference TRBV13 and TRBJ1-2, the full variable domain reads AAGVIQSPRHLIKEKRETATLKCYPIPRHDTVYWYQQGPGQDPQFLISFYEKMQSDKGSIPDRFSAQQFSDYHSELNMSSLELGDSALYFCASSLRQGFGYGYTFGSGTRLTVV.

The chain carries TRBV6-2 or TRBV6-3 and TRBJ1-2, with unresolved D. The germline V gene encodes CDR1 MNHEY and CDR2 SVGEGT. The CDR3 is 13 residues long. Trimming shortened V by 2 bases and J by 3 bases, and 7 bases separated the two germline ends. The CDR3 sequence is CASSYGTYYGYTF. In nucleotides, the CDR3 is TGTGCCAGCAGTTACGGCACATACTATGGCTACACCTTC.

A few counts support this clonotype. The chain carries TRBV5-7 and TRBJ1-2; no reliable D call. TRBV5-7 is recorded as an ORF, its role being uncertain. This CDR3 contains 15 residues. V lost 0 bases to trimming and J lost 0 bases, with 9 bases between them. In DNA, the CDR3 is TGTGCCAGCAGCTTGGAACGGAATGCTAACTATGGCTACACCTTC. Protein sequence: CASSLERNANYGYTF.

The genes are TRBV18 and TRBJ2-1; D unclear. The CDR3 consists of 15 residues. Trimming took off 3 bases at V and 4 bases at J, with 13 bases between the two ends. Germline CDR1 is KGHSH and CDR2 is LQKENI. CDR3 sequence (DNA): TGTGCCAGCTCACCCGAAATCGCCGAATACAATGAGCAGTTCTTC. Translation gives CASSPEIAEYNEQFF.

The V and J genes are TRBV4-3 and TRBJ1-2; maybe TRBD1 (5 bases). The germline V and J ends were trimmed by 6 bases and 1 base, with 18 bases remaining between them. CDR1 is LGHNA, CDR2 YSLEER, per germline. This CDR3 region has 16 residues. DNA for the CDR3: TGCGCCAGCAGGGAGGACATCGGGGCCTATAACTATGGCTACACCTTC. It yields the protein CASREDIGAYNYGYTF.

The chain couples TRBV12-3 or TRBV12-4 to TRBJ1-1; unclear D gene. This CDR3 contains 13 residues. Trimming pared 4 bases from V and 7 bases from J, leaving 13 bases between. CDR3 amino acids: CASSWTSLGEAFF. The CDR3 DNA follows: TGTGCCAGCAGTTGGACCTCGTTGGGTGAAGCTTTCTTT.

Ten or more counts support this clonotype. This chain links TRBV6-2 or TRBV6-3 with TRBJ2-3; 7 positions agree with TRBD2. CDR3 length: 16 amino acids. Trimming removed 7 bases from V and 1 base from J; junction bases left unmatched: 11. Germline V gives CDR1 MNHEY, CDR2 SVGEGT. CDR3: CASTPFGGRRTDTQYF. The CDR3 coding sequence is TGTGCCAGCACCCCCTTCGGGGGGAGACGCACAGATACGCAGTATTTT.

This clonotype was observed many times. V and J are TRBV7-8 and TRBJ1-1; D unresolved. The V end lost 5 bases, the J end lost 2 bases, and 6 bases lay between the germline ends. Per germline, CDR1 SGHVS and CDR2 FQNEAQ. This CDR3 has 12 amino acids. CDR3 protein: CASSVTNTEAFF. CDR3 DNA: TGTGCCAGCAGCGTTACTAACACTGAAGCTTTCTTT.

The count of this clonotype is one. The junction shows a germline mismatch at one end, possibly a read error. The CDR3 loop is CASSLGVAGPRGQNF. The CDR3 coding sequence is TGTGCCAGCAGCTTAGGAGTAGCGGGGCCTCGGGGCCAGAACTTC. V is TRBV7-2 and J is TRBJ2-5; 8 nucleotides line up with TRBD2. This CDR3 is 15 amino acids long. Germline V gene data show CDR1 as SGHTA and CDR2 as FQGNSA.

This clonotype was picked up many times. V gene TRBV7-2 combines with J gene TRBJ2-4; D could derive from TRBD1 or TRBD2 (5 bases each). Germline loops: CDR1 SGHTA, CDR2 FQGNSA. Trimming removed 1 base from V and 7 bases from J, with 14 bases in between. The CDR3 loop spans 15 amino acids. CDR3 region: CASSLEGPLRNIQYF. The CDR3 DNA sequence: TGTGCCAGCAGCTTAGAGGGACCGCTACGCAACATTCAGTACTTC.

V is TRBV27 and J is TRBJ2-2; D is ambiguous. The germline V and J ends were trimmed by 6 bases and 6 bases, with 14 bases remaining between them. Germline assignment: CDR1 MNHEY and CDR2 SMNVEV (reference sequence). CDR3 length equals 14 residues. The CDR3 DNA sequence: TGTGCCAGCAGCCCCCCCTCGGCCGCCGGGGAGCTGTTTTTT. Residues: CASSPPSAAGELFF.

This clonotype has just a few counts. The chain carries TRBV6-5 and TRBJ2-7; D might be TRBD2 (5 bases). The CDR3 is 15 amino acids. The germline V gene has CDR1 MNHEY and CDR2 SVGAGI. The V end was cut by 6 bases, the J end by 2 bases, with 17 bases between. In DNA form, the CDR3 reads TGTGCCAGCAGACTGGACTTCGCTTCTACCTACGAGCAGTACTTC. Protein product: CASRLDFASTYEQYF.

The chain couples TRBV14 to TRBJ2-5, with D unclear. V was clipped by 2 bases and J by 5 bases, with 6 bases between them. Germline assignment: CDR1 SGHDN and CDR2 FVKESK. CDR3 size: 12 residues. CDR3 amino acids: CASSQFSETQYF. CDR3 sequence (DNA): TGTGCCAGCAGCCAATTCTCTGAGACCCAGTACTTC.

The genes are TRBV6-1 and TRBJ1-2, with a tentative D call TRBD1 (5 bases). The CDR3 is 13 amino acids. Trimming stripped 5 bases from V and 8 bases from J, with 15 bases between. Germline CDR1 and CDR2: MNHNS and SASEGT. CDR3 in DNA: TGTGCCAGCAGTCGCCGGGGCTGGCGGGGCTACACCTTC. It translates to CASSRRGWRGYTF.

This sequence joins TRBV7-3 and TRBJ1-3; D is uncertain. The V and J ends lost 4 bases and 0 bases respectively, with 10 bases between them. The CDR3 covers 15 residues. CDR1 and CDR2 (germline): SGHTA, FQGTGA. CDR3 sequence: CASSSSGFSGNTIYF. CDR3 nucleotides: TGTGCCAGCAGCTCTTCAGGTTTCTCTGGAAACACCATATATTTT.